This T cell receptor beta chain came from a study of CD8 T cells in ankylosing spondylitis. TCRdb recomputed calls from the 5' RACE reads with MiXCR, one row per CDR3 protein. The sample holds some 200,000 distinct CDR3 sequences, 9.5% to 15% seen once. Concerning this clonotype itself: Its antigen is unknown.

General observations from the study: Enrichment of disease-linked clones was reportedly significant in matched ankylosing spondylitis synovial fluid. Existing reports had already noted some motif variants in reactive arthritis synovial fluid and blood. Seemingly distinctive of ankylosing spondylitis blood was a TCR beta motif formed by eight highly homologous variants.

The CDR3 is 12 amino acids. Deletions cut 3 bases from V and 5 bases from J, with 5 bases between. This receptor was taken from a male donor with ankylosing spondylitis or in good health (not recorded which). The chain has TRBV12-3 or TRBV12-4 and TRBJ2-1; D ambiguous. Source material: blood, either unsorted or a sorted T cell fraction (not recorded which). CDR3 in DNA: TGTGCCAGCAGTTTGTTCGACAATGAGCAGTTCTTC. It specifies CASSLFDNEQFF.